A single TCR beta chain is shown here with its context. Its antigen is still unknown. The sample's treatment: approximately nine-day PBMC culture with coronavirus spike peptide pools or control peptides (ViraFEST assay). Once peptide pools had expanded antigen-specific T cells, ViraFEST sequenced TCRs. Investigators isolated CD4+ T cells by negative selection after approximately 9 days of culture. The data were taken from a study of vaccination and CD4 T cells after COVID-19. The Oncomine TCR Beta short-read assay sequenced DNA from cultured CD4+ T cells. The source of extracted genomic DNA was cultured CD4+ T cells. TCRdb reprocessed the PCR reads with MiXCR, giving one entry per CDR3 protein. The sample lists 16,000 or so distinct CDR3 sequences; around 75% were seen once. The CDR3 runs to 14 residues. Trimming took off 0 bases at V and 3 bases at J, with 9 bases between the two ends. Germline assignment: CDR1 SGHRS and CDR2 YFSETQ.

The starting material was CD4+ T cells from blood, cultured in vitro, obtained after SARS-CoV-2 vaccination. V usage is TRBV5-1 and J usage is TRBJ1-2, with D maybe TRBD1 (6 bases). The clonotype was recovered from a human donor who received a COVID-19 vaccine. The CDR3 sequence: CASSLGPGDYGYTF. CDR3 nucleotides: TGCGCCAGCAGCTTGGGTCCAGGGGACTATGGCTACACCTTC.